What follows are 20 T cell receptor beta chains derived from one specimen sequenced in a study of blood T cell repertoires in COVID-19. Profiling relied on immunoSEQ multiplex PCR, and the TCRdb table lists in-frame clones only, not all of them. The data show 200,000 to 300,000 clones, about 90% seen once. Source material: peripheral blood. The receptors come from a person between 18 and 30 years old with COVID-19, enrolled during active disease.

The rearrangement links TRBV6-1 to TRBJ2-7; the match to TRBD1 covers 10 bases. In germline, CDR1 is MNHNS, CDR2 SASEGT. This CDR3 is built from 15 residues. J lost 4 bases, V lost 3 bases, and 6 bases had no gene match. CDR3: CASSERTGGFYEQYF. The CDR3 nucleotides are TGTGCCAGCAGTGAGAGGACAGGGGGATTTTACGAGCAGTACTTC.

The chain joins TRBV11-2 to TRBJ2-5; D call uncertain. The CDR3 contains 13 residues. Germline CDR1 SGHAT, CDR2 FQNNGV. Trimming stripped 2 bases from V and 0 bases from J, with 4 bases between. The CDR3 protein is CASSLSHQETQYF. CDR3 in DNA: TGTGCCAGCAGCTTAAGCCACCAAGAGACCCAGTACTTC.

This clone was detected only a few times. The chain employs TRBV7-9 and TRBJ2-1, with 9 bases lining up with TRBD1. The CDR3 spans 15 residues. The V and J ends lost 0 bases and 7 bases, in that order; junction bases with no gene match: 4. In germline, CDR1 is SEHNR, CDR2 FQNEAQ (reference sequence). CDR3 region: CASSLAGTGLNEQFF. The CDR3 DNA is TGTGCCAGCAGCTTAGCCGGGACAGGGTTGAATGAGCAGTTCTTC.

This chain uses TRBV12-2 with TRBJ1-5; the listed D gene, TRBD1, was not tested against the DNA. TRBV12-2 is termed a pseudogene. CDR3 size: 14 residues. DNA of the CDR3: TGTGCAAGTCGTCACAGGGGGAGTAATCAGCCCCAGCATTTT. Translation gives CASRHRGSNQPQHF.

The chain links TRBV9 to TRBJ1-2, with no clear D. Germline-derived CDR1 and CDR2 are SGDLS and YYNGEE. Trimming shortened V by 2 bases and J by 0 bases, and 8 bases separated the two germline ends. The CDR3 has 14 residues. CDR3 nucleotide sequence: TGTGCCAGCAGCGTTGGCAGGTCTAACTATGGCTACACCTTC. Its translation: CASSVGRSNYGYTF.

This clone was picked up one time. The chain recombines TRBV10-3 with TRBJ1-1; D unresolved. The V end was cut by 5 bases, the J end by 1 base, with 29 bases between. Germline CDR1 ENHRY, CDR2 SYGVKD. The CDR3 is made up of 20 amino acids. The CDR3 reads CAISPEEVRGILARNTEAFF. In DNA, the CDR3 is TGTGCCATCAGTCCTGAAGAGGTACGCGGAATCCTCGCTCGGAACACTGAAGCTTTCTTT.

J is TRBJ2-1 and V is TRBV18, with D maybe TRBD2 (5 bases). V lost 0 bases to trimming and J lost 5 bases, with 11 bases between them. Germline CDR1 KGHSH, CDR2 LQKENI. This CDR3 region has 15 residues. CDR3 in DNA: TGTGCCAGCTCACCACCGGGGAGCGGTAACAATGAGCAGTTCTTC. This gives the protein CASSPPGSGNNEQFF.

The rearrangement uses TRBV13 and TRBJ2-7; D ambiguous. The CDR3 contains 14 residues. V was pared by 1 base and J by 4 bases, with 11 bases between. Germline V gives CDR1 PRHDT, CDR2 FYEKMQ (reference sequence). The CDR3 sequence is CASSLDSKRYEQYF. Here the CDR3 DNA reads TGTGCCAGCAGCTTAGACTCGAAACGTTACGAGCAGTACTTC. Full variable domain (remainder filled in from reference TRBV13 and TRBJ2-7): AAGVIQSPRHLIKEKRETATLKCYPIPRHDTVYWYQQGPGQDPQFLISFYEKMQSDKGSIPDRFSAQQFSDYHSELNMSSLELGDSALYFCASSLDSKRYEQYFGPGTRLTVT.

The chain carries TRBV6-5 and TRBJ1-4; a possible D gene is TRBD1 (6 bases). There are 16 residues in the CDR3. Trimming removed 4 bases from V and 6 bases from J, with 18 bases in between. Germline lookup yields CDR1 MNHEY and CDR2 SVGAGI. CDR3: CASSSIPHRAYEKLFF. The CDR3 region has the DNA TGTGCCAGCAGTTCAATTCCCCACAGGGCGTATGAAAAACTGTTTTTT.

CDR3 amino acids: CASSVGTGNSPLHF. CDR3 sequence (DNA): TGTGCCAGCAGCGTAGGGACAGGGAATTCACCCCTCCACTTT. This chain joins TRBV9 and TRBJ1-6; TRBD1 aligns across 8 bases. The CDR3 has 14 residues. The trim removed 0 bases at V and 7 bases at J, leaving 0 bases unmatched. In germline, CDR1 is SGDLS, CDR2 YYNGEE.

The V gene is TRBV15, the J gene TRBJ2-7; no definite D call. V gave up 1 base and J gave up 1 base, with 11 bases separating them. Germline V gives CDR1 LNHNV, CDR2 YYDKDF (reference sequence). The CDR3 is 15 amino acids. CDR3 sequence (DNA): TGTGCCACCAGCAGAGGACGACTCTTATCCTACGAGCAGTACTTC. Translation: CATSRGRLLSYEQYF.

The J gene is TRBJ1-3, the V gene TRBV24-1; D is unresolved. CDR1 KGHDR and CDR2 SFDVKD come from the germline V gene. V lost 4 bases to trimming and J lost 2 bases, with 11 bases between them. The CDR3 totals 15 residues. In DNA form, the CDR3 reads TGTGCCACCAGTGACCCCCGCGGCCCTGGAAACACCATATATTTT. As protein: CATSDPRGPGNTIYF.

The chain uses TRBV3-1 (or the pseudogene TRBV3-2) and TRBJ1-2; no firm D call. V was shortened by 4 bases and J by 1 base, with 10 bases between the two germline ends. The CDR3 contains 14 residues. CDR1 and CDR2 (germline): LGHDT, YNNKEL (reference sequence). As DNA, the CDR3 is TGTGCCAGCAGCCCCAACGGGATTAACTATGGCTACACCTTC. Translating gives CASSPNGINYGYTF.

This clone was detected only once. V usage is TRBV5-4 and J usage is TRBJ1-3; D is unresolved. This CDR3 contains 14 residues. V was pared by 4 bases and J by 9 bases, with 17 bases between. The V gene's germline CDR1 is SGHNT and CDR2 YYREEE (reference sequence). The CDR3 here is CASSTIGSEVTIYF. The CDR3 DNA follows: TGTGCCAGCAGCACTATAGGCTCCGAGGTCACCATATATTTT.

The chain links TRBV18 to TRBJ2-7, with 8 nucleotides matching TRBD2. The V gene end was trimmed by 2 bases and the J gene end by 2 bases; junction bases not matched to a gene: 5. The germline gives CDR1 KGHSH, CDR2 LQKENI. The CDR3 runs 15 residues. The CDR3 DNA reads TGTGCCAGCTCACCAGGGACGGGAGGGCCCTACGAGCAGTACTTC. Encoded protein: CASSPGTGGPYEQYF.

The rearrangement links TRBV27 to TRBJ2-1; 7 bases fit TRBD2. This CDR3 is built from 13 residues. Germline CDR1 and CDR2: MNHEY and SMNVEV (reference sequence). V shed 6 bases, J shed 5 bases, and the junction held 4 bases outside the gene matches. The CDR3 DNA follows: TGTGCCAGCAGCTGGGGGGGGGACAATGAGCAGTTCTTC. Its translation is CASSWGGDNEQFF.

This clone was found a few times. The rearrangement joins TRBV5-4 to TRBJ2-7, with D possibly TRBD2 on 5 matching bases. The CDR3 has 15 residues. V dropped 4 bases and J dropped 5 bases, with 19 bases sitting between them. Germline loops: CDR1 SGHNT, CDR2 YYREEE (reference sequence). The CDR3 DNA reads TGTGCCAGCAGCCGATGGAATAGCGAGGCCAACGAGCAGTACTTC. Amino acids: CASSRWNSEANEQYF.

The chain links TRBV2 to TRBJ2-1; TRBD1 agrees at 7 bases. V was pared by 2 bases and J by 4 bases, with 14 bases of the junction left unmatched. Germline V gene data show CDR1 as SNHLY and CDR2 as FYNNEI. This CDR3 region has 18 residues. CDR3: CASSEPQDRSSAYNEQFF. CDR3 bases: TGTGCCAGCAGTGAACCACAGGACAGGTCGTCGGCATACAATGAGCAGTTCTTC.

V and J are TRBV6-1 and TRBJ2-1; D possibly corresponds to TRBD2 (6 bases). CDR1 and CDR2 (germline): MNHNS, SASEGT. This CDR3 contains 18 residues. V lost 1 base and J lost 0, with 16 bases in between. The CDR3 here is CASSEGGGGISSYNEQFF. The CDR3 region has the DNA TGTGCCAGCAGTGAAGGAGGTGGCGGGATCAGCTCCTACAATGAGCAGTTCTTC.

The rearrangement joins TRBV4-1 to TRBJ2-7, with 8 bases lining up with TRBD2. The germline V gene has CDR1 MGHRA and CDR2 YSYEKL. Trimming removed 1 base from V and 2 bases from J; junction bases left unmatched: 4. This CDR3 region has 15 residues. The CDR3 sequence: CASSQVLAGPYEQYF. As DNA, the CDR3 is TGCGCCAGCAGCCAAGTTCTAGCGGGCCCCTACGAGCAGTACTTC.